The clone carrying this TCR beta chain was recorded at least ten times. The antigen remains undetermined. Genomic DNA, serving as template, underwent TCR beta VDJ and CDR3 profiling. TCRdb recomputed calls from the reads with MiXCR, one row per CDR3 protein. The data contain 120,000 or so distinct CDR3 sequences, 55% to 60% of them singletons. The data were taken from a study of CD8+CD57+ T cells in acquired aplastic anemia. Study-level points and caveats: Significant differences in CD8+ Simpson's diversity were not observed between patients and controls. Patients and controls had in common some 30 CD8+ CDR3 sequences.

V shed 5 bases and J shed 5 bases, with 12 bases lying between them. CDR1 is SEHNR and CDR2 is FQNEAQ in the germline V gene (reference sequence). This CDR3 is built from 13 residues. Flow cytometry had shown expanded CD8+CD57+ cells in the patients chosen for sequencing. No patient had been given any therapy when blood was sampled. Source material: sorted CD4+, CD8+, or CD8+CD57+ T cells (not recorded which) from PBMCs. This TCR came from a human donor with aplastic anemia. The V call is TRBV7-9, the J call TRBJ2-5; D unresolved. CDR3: CASSKYPQETQYF. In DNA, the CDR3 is TGTGCCAGCAGCAAATACCCCCAGGAGACCCAGTACTTC. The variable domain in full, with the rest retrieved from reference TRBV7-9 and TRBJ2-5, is DTGVSQNPRHKITKRGQNVTFRCDPISEHNRLYWYRQTLGQGPEFLTYFQNEAQLEKSRLLSDRFSAERPKGSFSTLEIQRTEQGDSAMYLCASSKYPQETQYFGPGTRLLVL.